This TCR beta chain was identified during a study of shared clonotypes between healthy human individuals. Germline V gives CDR1 SGHDT, CDR2 YYEEEE. The CDR3 runs 15 residues. Trimming stripped 0 bases from V and 5 bases from J, with 9 bases between. This table comes from immunoSEQ multiplex PCR, and its TCRdb copy is limited to in-frame clones, with some not included. The sample lists about 980,000 clones, 60% to 85% occurring once. The receptor's source is a man between 18 and 35 years old in good health. Specimen: memory CD4+ T cells sorted from blood. Documented subset: CD45RA-negative fraction. The chain uses TRBV5-6 and TRBJ1-6, with D hard to call. CDR3 nucleotides: TGTGCCAGCAGCTTGGCTCCGTACGATAATTCACCCCTCCACTTT. This codes for CASSLAPYDNSPLHF.